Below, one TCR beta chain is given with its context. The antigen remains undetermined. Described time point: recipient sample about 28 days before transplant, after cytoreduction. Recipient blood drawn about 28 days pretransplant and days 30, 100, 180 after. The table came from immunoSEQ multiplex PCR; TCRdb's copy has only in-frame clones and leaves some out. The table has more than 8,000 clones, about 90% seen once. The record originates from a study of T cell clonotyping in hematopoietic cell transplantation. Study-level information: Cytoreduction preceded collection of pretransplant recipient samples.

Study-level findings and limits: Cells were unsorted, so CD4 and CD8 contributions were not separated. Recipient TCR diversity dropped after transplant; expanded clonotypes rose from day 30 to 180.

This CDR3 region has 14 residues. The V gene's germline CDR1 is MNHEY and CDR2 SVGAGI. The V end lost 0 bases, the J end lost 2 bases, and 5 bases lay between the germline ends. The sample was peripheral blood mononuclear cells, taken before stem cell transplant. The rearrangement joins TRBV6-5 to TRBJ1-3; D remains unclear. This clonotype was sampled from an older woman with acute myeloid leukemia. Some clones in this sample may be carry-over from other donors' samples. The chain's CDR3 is CASSYSEAGNTIYF. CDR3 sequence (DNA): TGTGCCAGCAGTTACTCGGAGGCTGGAAACACCATATATTTT.